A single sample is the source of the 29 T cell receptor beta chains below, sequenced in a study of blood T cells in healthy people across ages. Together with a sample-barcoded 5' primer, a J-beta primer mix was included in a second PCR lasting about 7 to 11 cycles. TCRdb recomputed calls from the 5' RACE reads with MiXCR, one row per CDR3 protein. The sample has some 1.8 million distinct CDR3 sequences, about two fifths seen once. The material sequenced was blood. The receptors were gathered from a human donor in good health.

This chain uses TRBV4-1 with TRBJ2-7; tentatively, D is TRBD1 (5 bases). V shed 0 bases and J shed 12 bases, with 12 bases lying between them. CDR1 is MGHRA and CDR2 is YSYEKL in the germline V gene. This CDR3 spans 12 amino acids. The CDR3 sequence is CASSQDRGIRYF. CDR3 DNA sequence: TGCGCCAGCAGCCAAGATAGGGGTATACGGTACTTC.

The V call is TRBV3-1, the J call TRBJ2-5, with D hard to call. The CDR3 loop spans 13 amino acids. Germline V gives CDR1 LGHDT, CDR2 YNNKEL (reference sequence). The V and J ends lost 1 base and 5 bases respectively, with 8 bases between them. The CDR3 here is CASSQGWTETQYF. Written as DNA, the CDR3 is TGTGCCAGCAGCCAAGGGTGGACGGAGACCCAGTACTTC.

CDR3 nucleotide sequence: TGCAGCGTCGTTCGGGACACGAACTACGAGCAGTACTTC. Translated: CSVVRDTNYEQYF. This chain uses TRBV29-1 with TRBJ2-5, with D possibly being TRBD1 (6 bases). The last part of the DNA fits TRBJ2-7 better; the J call may be wrong. The CDR3 length is 13 residues. Germline values: CDR1 SQVTM, CDR2 ANQGSEA.

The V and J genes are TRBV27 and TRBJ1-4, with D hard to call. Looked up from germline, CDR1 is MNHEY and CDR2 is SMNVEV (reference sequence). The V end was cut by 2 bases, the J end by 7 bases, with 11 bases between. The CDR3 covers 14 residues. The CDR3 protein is CASSLTPGPEKLFF. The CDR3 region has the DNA TGTGCCAGCAGTTTAACCCCGGGCCCTGAAAAACTGTTTTTT.

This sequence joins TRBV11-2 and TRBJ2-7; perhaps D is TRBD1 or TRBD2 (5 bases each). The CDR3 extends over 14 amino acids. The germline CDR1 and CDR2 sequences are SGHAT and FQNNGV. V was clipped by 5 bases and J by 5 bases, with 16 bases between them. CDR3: CASSRGSGRHEQYF. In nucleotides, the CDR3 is TGTGCCAGCAGCCGGGGCTCCGGGCGACACGAGCAGTACTTC.

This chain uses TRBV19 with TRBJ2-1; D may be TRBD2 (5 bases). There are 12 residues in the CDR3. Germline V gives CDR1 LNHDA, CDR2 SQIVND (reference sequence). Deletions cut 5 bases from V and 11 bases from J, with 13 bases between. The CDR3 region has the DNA TGTGCCAGTAGTTTAGTTGGGAGAAAGCAGTTCTTC. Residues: CASSLVGRKQFF. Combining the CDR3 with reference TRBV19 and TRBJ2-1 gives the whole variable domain DGGITQSPKYLFRKEGQNVTLSCEQNLNHDAMYWYRQDPGQGLRLIYYSQIVNDFQKGDIAEGYSVSREKKESFPLTVTSAQKNPTAFYLCASSLVGRKQFFGPGTRLTVL.

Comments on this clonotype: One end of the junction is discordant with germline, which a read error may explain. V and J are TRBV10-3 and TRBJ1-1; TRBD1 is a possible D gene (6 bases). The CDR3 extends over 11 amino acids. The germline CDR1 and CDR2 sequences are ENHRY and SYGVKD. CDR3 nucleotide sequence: TGTGCCATACACGGGGACACCGAAGCTTTCTTT. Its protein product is CAIHGDTEAFF.

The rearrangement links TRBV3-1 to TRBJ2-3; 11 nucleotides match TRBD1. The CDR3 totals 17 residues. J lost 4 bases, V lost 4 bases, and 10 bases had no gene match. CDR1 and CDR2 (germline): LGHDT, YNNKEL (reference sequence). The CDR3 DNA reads TGTGCCAGCAGCCTCAAGACCGGGACAGGGGGTCCAGATACGCAGTATTTT. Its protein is CASSLKTGTGGPDTQYF.

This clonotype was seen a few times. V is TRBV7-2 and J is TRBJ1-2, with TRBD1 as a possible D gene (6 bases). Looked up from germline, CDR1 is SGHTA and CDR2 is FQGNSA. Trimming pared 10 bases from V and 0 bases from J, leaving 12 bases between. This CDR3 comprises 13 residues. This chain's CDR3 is CATRRDTNYGYTF. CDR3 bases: TGTGCCACACGCCGGGACACTAACTATGGCTACACCTTC. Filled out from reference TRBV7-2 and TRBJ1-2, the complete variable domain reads GAGVSQSPSNKVTEKGKDVELRCDPISGHTALYWYRQSLGQGLEFLIYFQGNSAPDKSGLPSDRFSAERTGGSVSTLTIQRTQQEDSAVYLCATRRDTNYGYTFGSGTRLTVV.

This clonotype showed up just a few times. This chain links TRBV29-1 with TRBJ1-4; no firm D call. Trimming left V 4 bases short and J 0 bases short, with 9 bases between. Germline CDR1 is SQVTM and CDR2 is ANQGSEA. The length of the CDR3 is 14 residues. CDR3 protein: CSVAHSATNEKLFF. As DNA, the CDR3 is TGCAGCGTTGCCCATTCGGCAACTAATGAAAAACTGTTTTTT.

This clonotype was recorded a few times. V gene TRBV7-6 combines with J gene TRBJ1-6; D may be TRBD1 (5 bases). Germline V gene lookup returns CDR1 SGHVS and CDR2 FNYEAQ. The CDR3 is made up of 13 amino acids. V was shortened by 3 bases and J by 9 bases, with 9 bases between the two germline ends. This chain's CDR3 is CASSLGRGSPLHF. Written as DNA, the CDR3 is TGTGCCAGCAGCTTGGGGAGGGGTTCACCCCTCCACTTT.

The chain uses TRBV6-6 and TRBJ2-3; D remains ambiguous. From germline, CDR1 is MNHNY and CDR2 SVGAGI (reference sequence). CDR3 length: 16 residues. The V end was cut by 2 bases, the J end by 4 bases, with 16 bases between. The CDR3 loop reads CASSYTGPINPDTQYF. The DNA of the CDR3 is TGTGCCAGCAGTTACACTGGACCGATAAATCCAGATACGCAGTATTTT.

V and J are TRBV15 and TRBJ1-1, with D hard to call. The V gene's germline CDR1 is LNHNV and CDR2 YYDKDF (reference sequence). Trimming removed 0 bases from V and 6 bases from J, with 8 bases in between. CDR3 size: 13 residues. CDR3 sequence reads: CATSRESISEAFF. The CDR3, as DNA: TGTGCCACCAGCAGAGAGAGTATCTCTGAAGCTTTCTTT.

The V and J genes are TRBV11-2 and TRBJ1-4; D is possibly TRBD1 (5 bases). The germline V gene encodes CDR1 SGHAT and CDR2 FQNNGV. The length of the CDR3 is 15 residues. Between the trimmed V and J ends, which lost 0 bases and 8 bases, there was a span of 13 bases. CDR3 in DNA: TGTGCCAGCAGCTTAGATCGGATAGGGGTGGAAAAACTGTTTTTT. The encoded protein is CASSLDRIGVEKLFF.

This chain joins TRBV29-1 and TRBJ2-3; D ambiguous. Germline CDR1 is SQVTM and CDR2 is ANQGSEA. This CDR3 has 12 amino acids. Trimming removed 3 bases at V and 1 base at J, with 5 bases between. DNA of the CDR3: TGCAGCGTTGACTTTGGCACAGATACGCAGTATTTT. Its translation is CSVDFGTDTQYF.

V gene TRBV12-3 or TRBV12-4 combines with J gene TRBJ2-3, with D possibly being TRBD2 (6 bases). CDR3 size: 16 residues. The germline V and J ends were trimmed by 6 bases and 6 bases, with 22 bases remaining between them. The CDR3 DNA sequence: TGTGCCAGCAGCCCTGGCCACGGGGAGGCCTGGGATACGCAGTATTTT. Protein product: CASSPGHGEAWDTQYF.

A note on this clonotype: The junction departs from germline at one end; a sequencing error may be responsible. This CDR3 reads CATSREPGRRNYGYTF. CDR3 DNA sequence: TGCGCCACCAGCAGAGAACCGGGACGGAGGAACTATGGCTACACCTTC. This chain connects TRBV15 to TRBJ1-2; D may be TRBD1 (5 bases). Per germline, CDR1 LNHNV and CDR2 YYDKDF (reference sequence). The CDR3 is 16 residues long.

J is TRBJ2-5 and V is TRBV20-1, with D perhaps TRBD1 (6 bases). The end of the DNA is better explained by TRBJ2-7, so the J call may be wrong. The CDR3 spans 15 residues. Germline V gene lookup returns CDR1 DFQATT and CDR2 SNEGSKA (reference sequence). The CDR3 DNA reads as TGCAGTGCTATTTTTCATTCAACAGGGTTTTACGAGCAGTACTTC. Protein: CSAIFHSTGFYEQYF.

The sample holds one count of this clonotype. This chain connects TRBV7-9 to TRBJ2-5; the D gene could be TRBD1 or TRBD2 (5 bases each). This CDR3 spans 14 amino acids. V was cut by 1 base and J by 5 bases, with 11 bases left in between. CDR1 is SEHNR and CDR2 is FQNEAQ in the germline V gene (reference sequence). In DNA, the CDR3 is TGTGCCAGCAGCTTAGACCGGGGCCCGGAGACCCAGTACTTC. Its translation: CASSLDRGPETQYF.

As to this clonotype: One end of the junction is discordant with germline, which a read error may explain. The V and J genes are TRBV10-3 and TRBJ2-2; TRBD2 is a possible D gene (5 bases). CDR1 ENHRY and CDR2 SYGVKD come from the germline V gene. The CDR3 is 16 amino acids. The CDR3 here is CAISDLDSVNTGELFF. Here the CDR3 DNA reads TGCGCCATCAGTGATTTGGACTCCGTGAACACCGGGGAGCTGTTTTTT.

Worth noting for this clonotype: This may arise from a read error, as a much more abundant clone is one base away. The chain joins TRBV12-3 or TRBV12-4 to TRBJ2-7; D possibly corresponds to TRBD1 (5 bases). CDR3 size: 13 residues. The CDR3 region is CASSLTESYVQYF. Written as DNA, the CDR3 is TGTGCCAGCAGTCTGACAGAATCCTACGTGCAGTACTTC.

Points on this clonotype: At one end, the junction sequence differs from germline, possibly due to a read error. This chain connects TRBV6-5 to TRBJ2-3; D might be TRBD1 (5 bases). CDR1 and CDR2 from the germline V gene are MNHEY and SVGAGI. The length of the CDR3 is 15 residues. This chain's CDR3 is CASSRSGYSTDTQYF. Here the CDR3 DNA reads TGTGCCAGCAGTCGCTCAGGGTATAGCACAGACACGCAGTATTTT.

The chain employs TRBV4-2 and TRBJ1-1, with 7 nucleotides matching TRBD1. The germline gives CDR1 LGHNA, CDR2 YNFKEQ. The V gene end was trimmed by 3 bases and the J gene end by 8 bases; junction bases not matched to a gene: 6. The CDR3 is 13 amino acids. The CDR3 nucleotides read TGTGCCAGCAGCCACCCGGGACAGAGGGAAGCTTTCTTT. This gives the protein CASSHPGQREAFF.

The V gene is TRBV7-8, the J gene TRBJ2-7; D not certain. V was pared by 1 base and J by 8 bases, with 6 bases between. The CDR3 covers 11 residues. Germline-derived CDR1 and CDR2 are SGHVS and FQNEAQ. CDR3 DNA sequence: TGTGCCAGCAGCTTAGACACCCAGCAGTACTTC. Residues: CASSLDTQQYF. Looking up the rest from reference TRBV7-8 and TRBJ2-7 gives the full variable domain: GAGVSQSPRYKVAKRGQDVALRCDPISGHVSLFWYQQALGQGPEFLTYFQNEAQLDKSGLPSDRFFAERPEGSVSTLKIQRTQQEDSAVYLCASSLDTQQYFGPGTRLTVT.

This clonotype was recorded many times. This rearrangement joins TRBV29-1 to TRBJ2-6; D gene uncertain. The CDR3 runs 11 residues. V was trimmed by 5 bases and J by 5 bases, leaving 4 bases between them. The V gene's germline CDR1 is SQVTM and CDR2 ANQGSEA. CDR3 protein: CSVWRANVLTF. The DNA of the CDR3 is TGCAGCGTTTGGAGGGCCAACGTCCTGACTTTC.

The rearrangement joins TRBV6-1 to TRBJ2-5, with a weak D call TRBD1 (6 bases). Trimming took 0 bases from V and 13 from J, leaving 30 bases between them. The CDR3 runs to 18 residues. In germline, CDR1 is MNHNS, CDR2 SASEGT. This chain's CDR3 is CASSEAPFSLAPGERGYF. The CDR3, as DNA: TGTGCCAGCAGTGAAGCACCTTTTTCGCTCGCCCCAGGGGAAAGGGGGTACTTC.

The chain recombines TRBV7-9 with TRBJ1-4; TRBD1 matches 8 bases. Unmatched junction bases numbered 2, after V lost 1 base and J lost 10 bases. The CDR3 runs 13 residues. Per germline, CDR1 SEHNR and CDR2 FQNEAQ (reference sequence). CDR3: CASSLGQGRKLFF. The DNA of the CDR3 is TGTGCCAGCAGCTTAGGACAGGGGCGAAAACTGTTTTTT. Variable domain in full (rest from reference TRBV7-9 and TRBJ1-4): DTGVSQNPRHKITKRGQNVTFRCDPISEHNRLYWYRQTLGQGPEFLTYFQNEAQLEKSRLLSDRFSAERPKGSFSTLEIQRTEQGDSAMYLCASSLGQGRKLFFGSGTQLSVL.

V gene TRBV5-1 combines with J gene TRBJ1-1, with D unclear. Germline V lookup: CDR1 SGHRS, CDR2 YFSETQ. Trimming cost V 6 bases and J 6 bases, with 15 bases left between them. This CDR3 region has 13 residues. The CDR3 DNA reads TGCGCCAGCACCGAAGACCCGAAGGCTGAAGCTTTCTTT. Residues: CASTEDPKAEAFF.

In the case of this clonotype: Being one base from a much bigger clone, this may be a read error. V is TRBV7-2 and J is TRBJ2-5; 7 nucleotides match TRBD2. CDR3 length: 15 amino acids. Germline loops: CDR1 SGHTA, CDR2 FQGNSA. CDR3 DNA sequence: TGTGCCAGCAGCTTAGTGTGGACTAGACAAGGGACCCAGTACTTC. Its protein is CASSLVWTRQGTQYF.